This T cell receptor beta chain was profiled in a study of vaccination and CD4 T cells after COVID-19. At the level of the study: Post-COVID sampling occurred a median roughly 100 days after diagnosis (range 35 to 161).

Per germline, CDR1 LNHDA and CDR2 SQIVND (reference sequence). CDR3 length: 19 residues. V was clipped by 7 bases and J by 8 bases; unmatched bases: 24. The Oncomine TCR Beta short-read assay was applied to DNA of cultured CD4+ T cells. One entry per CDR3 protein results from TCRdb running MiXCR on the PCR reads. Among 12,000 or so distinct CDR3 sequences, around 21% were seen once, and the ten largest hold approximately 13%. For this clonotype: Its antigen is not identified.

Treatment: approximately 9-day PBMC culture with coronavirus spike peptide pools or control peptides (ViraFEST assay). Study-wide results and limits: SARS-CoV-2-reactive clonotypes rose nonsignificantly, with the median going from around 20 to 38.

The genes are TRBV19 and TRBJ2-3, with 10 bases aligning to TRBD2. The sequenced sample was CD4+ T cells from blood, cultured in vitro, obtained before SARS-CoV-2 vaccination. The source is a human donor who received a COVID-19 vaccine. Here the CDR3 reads CASTPRSGGARGRLGTQYF. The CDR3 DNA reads TGTGCCAGTACCCCTAGAAGCGGGGGGGCCCGGGGGCGTCTCGGTACGCAGTATTTT.